The rows below give T cell receptor beta chains drawn from one sample of a study of blood T cell repertoires in COVID-19. Sequenced by immunoSEQ multiplex PCR; TCRdb stores in-frame clones only, minus some. Of about 200,000 clones in the sample, over 80% are singletons; the top ten hold around 27%. Sequenced material: peripheral blood. These receptors came from a man aged 40-49 years with acute or convalescent COVID-19. Each CDR3 is given with its conserved first and last residue. A D gene is named only where the DNA matches it firmly. Clone size, where shown, is once, few, many, or a class for clones that have expanded.

clone size	D gene	J gene	V gene	CDR3 length	CDR3 DNA	CDR3 protein
once	TRBD1	TRBJ1-1	TRBV27	14	TGTGCCAGCAACAACTCGGGGGACAGGGGATTAGCTTTCTTT	CASNNSGDRGLAFF
NA	NA	TRBJ1-2	TRBV10-3	14	TGTGCCAGTAACCCCGGGTCTCTTAACTATGGCTACACCTTC	CASNPGSLNYGYTF
once	NA	TRBJ1-5	TRBV7-2	13	TGTGCCAGCAGCGGGGACACCAATCAGCCCCAGCATTTT	CASSGDTNQPQHF
NA	NA	TRBJ2-7	TRBV27	14	TGTGCCAGCAGCCCCCTAGTAGGGGCCTACGAGCAGTACTTC	CASSPLVGAYEQYF
NA	TRBD1	TRBJ1-5	TRBV7-8	17	TGTGCCAGCAGCTTAGACAGGGGGCGCCCGGGTCGTCAGCCCCAGCATTTT	CASSLDRGRPGRQPQHF
NA	TRBD1	TRBJ2-7	TRBV6-2/TRBV6-3	14	TGTGCCAGCAGTTACTGGACAGGGTCTCGGGAGCAGTACTTC	CASSYWTGSREQYF
NA	TRBD1	TRBJ1-1	TRBV5-4	14	TGTGCCAGCAGCTGGACAGGGGATGGCACTGAAGCTTTCTTT	CASSWTGDGTEAFF
NA	TRBD1	TRBJ1-1	TRBV5-4	16	TGTGCCAGCAGCTTGAACAGGGGGAGGTCGGACACTGAAGCTTTCTTT	CASSLNRGRSDTEAFF
NA	NA	TRBJ2-1	TRBV27	15	TGTGCCAGCAGTGAGGTAGGAACTCCCTCAAATGAGCAGTTCTTC	CASSEVGTPSNEQFF
NA	NA	TRBJ2-7	TRBV7-2	15	TGTGCCAGCAGCTTAGGCGGCAGCTCTACCTACGAGCAGTACTTC	CASSLGGSSTYEQYF
NA	TRBD1	TRBJ1-6	TRBV5-1	15	TGCGCCAGCAGCTTCTTACCGGGACAGGATTCACCCCTCCACTTT	CASSFLPGQDSPLHF
NA	NA	TRBJ2-1	TRBV15	15	TGTGCCACCAGCAGAGTAACTGGGGCCCACAATGAGCAGTTCTTC	CATSRVTGAHNEQFF
NA	NA	TRBJ1-2	TRBV5-6	14	TGTGCCAGCAGCTTGGGACAGCGTTCCTCGGGCTACACCTTC	CASSLGQRSSGYTF
NA	NA	TRBJ2-7	TRBV5-4	16	TGTGCCAGCAGCCGACCAGGGGGGACGGGGCAAAACGAGCAGTACTTC	CASSRPGGTGQNEQYF
few	TRBD1	TRBJ1-2	TRBV5-8	15	TGTGCCAGCAGCTTGGGGACAGGGGGAACCTATGGCTACACCTTC	CASSLGTGGTYGYTF
NA	TRBD1	TRBJ1-6	TRBV2	17	TGTGCCAGCAGTGAGCTGACAGGGAGCTCCTATAATTCACCCCTCCACTTT	CASSELTGSSYNSPLHF
once	TRBD2	TRBJ2-2	TRBV5-6	17	TGTGCCAGCAGTTACGGACTAGCGATGACGAACACCGGGGAGCTGTTTTTT	CASSYGLAMTNTGELFF
once	TRBD1	TRBJ1-2	TRBV18	14	TGTGCCAGCTCACCTACTGACAGGGTAATTGGCTACACCTTC	CASSPTDRVIGYTF
NA	TRBD2	TRBJ2-5	TRBV30	13	TGTGCCTGGAGAGCTAGCGGCCAAGAGACCCAGTACTTC	CAWRASGQETQYF
once	NA	TRBJ2-2	TRBV10-3	13	TGTGCCATCAGTGATGGAGGTAGCGGGGAGCTGTTTTTT	CAISDGGSGELFF
NA	NA	TRBJ1-2	TRBV5-1	12	TGCGCCAGCAGCTTGGTCGGGGATGGCTACACCTTC	CASSLVGDGYTF
NA	NA	TRBJ1-1	TRBV18	13	TGTGCCAGCTCAACTAGAGATCCCACTGAAGCTTTCTTT	CASSTRDPTEAFF
few	NA	TRBJ1-2	TRBV13	15	TGTGCCAGCAGCCCTGGGGGCAGGGACGACTATGGCTACACCTTC	CASSPGGRDDYGYTF
NA	TRBD1	TRBJ1-2	TRBV2	14	TGTGCCAGCAGTATGACAGGGTCTCGGTATGGCTACACCTTC	CASSMTGSRYGYTF
NA	NA	TRBJ2-3	TRBV6-5	14	TGTGCCAGCAGTTACTCGCAGGGGTGGGATACGCAGTATTTT	CASSYSQGWDTQYF
NA	NA	TRBJ2-2	TRBV9	15	TGTGCCAGCAGCGTAGAGTCAGGGGTCGCCGGGGAGCTGTTTTTT	CASSVESGVAGELFF
NA	NA	TRBJ1-5	TRBV2	14	TGTGCCAGCAGTGCGGAGGGGCTGGGTCAGCCCCAGCATTTT	CASSAEGLGQPQHF
NA	TRBD1	TRBJ1-2	TRBV9	15	TGTGCCAGCAGCGGTCCGGGACAGTTCCTATTTGGCTACACCTTC	CASSGPGQFLFGYTF
NA	TRBD2	TRBJ2-5	TRBV20-1	14	TGCAGTGCTAGTACGTGGGAGGGCCGGGAGACCCAGTACTTC	CSASTWEGRETQYF
NA	NA	TRBJ2-7	TRBV3-1/TRBV3-2	13	TGTGCCAGCAGCCAAGATCGCGACTACGAGCAGTACTTC	CASSQDRDYEQYF
NA	NA	TRBJ1-1	TRBV4-2	15	TGTGCCAGCAGCCCCACGGGGGAGGGGAGCACTGAAGCTTTCTTT	CASSPTGEGSTEAFF
few	NA	TRBJ2-1	TRBV18	11	TGTGCCAGCTCCCCTATCAATGAGCAGTTCTTC	CASSPINEQFF
NA	TRBD2	TRBJ2-5	TRBV30	14	TGTGCCTGGAAGTTTGGCGGGAGAACAGAGACCCAGTACTTC	CAWKFGGRTETQYF
NA	NA	TRBJ2-7	TRBV25-1	14	TGTGCCAGCAGTGAATCGGTACTCCCCTACGAGCAGTACTTC	CASSESVLPYEQYF
few	NA	TRBJ2-2	TRBV10-3	16	TGTGCCATCAGTGAGCGAGGCAGGGGCGGTACCGGGGAGCTGTTTTTT	CAISERGRGGTGELFF
NA	TRBD2	TRBJ2-7	TRBV10-3	16	TGTGCCATCAGTGAAGTGCTAGCGGGAGGTGACTACGAGCAGTACTTC	CAISEVLAGGDYEQYF
once	NA	TRBJ2-6	TRBV6-2/TRBV6-3	18	TGTGCCAGCAGTTACCTCTCTCCAGGGAACTCTGGGGCCAACGTCCTGACTTTC	CASSYLSPGNSGANVLTF
NA	NA	TRBJ1-1	TRBV3-1/TRBV3-2	12	TGTGCCAGCAGCCAAGGGCCGGGGGAAGCTTTCTTT	CASSQGPGEAFF
NA	NA	TRBJ1-1	TRBV11-2	14	TGTGCCAGCAGCTTAGCCTCGGGAGGGACTGAAGCTTTCTTT	CASSLASGGTEAFF
NA	NA	TRBJ2-7	TRBV5-8	14	TGTGCCAGCAGCTTCCCCGGGTCCCTCTACGAGCAGTACTTC	CASSFPGSLYEQYF
NA	TRBD2	TRBJ2-3	TRBV4-1	16	TGCGCCAGCAGCCAAGAATGGCTAGCGGGATCAGATACGCAGTATTTT	CASSQEWLAGSDTQYF
NA	NA	TRBJ1-5	TRBV27	13	TGTGCCAGCAGTTCCTATAGCAATCAGCCCCAGCATTTT	CASSSYSNQPQHF
NA	NA	TRBJ2-1	TRBV6-2/TRBV6-3	14	TGTGCCAGCAGTAGGGGGGGAGAGGGGAATGAGCAGTTCTTC	CASSRGGEGNEQFF
NA	TRBD1	TRBJ2-3	TRBV10-3	16	TGTGCCATCAGTCCCGGGACAGGGGCGAGGCCAGATACGCAGTATTTT	CAISPGTGARPDTQYF
NA	TRBD1	TRBJ1-6	TRBV7-9	15	TGTGCCAGCAGAGAGGACAGGGCCCCGAATTCACCCCTCCACTTT	CASREDRAPNSPLHF
NA	NA	TRBJ1-5	TRBV4-1	13	TGCGCCAGCAGCCAAGAGCCGGGGCAGCCCCAGCATTTT	CASSQEPGQPQHF
NA	TRBD2	TRBJ2-5	TRBV30	17	TGTGCCTGGAGCCCGGGACTAGCGGGAGTCGGAGGGGAGACCCAGTACTTC	CAWSPGLAGVGGETQYF
NA	NA	TRBJ2-1	TRBV4-3	17	TGCGCCAGCAGCCGAGAGGCCGGGACATACTCCTACAATGAGCAGTTCTTC	CASSREAGTYSYNEQFF
NA	TRBD2	TRBJ2-3	TRBV5-5	16	TGTGCCAGCAAGCAGGGAGGGCCGGTTGGCACAGATACGCAGTATTTT	CASKQGGPVGTDTQYF
NA	NA	TRBJ1-1	TRBV28	14	TGTGCCAGCGGATCCGAAGGGGCCGACACTGAAGCTTTCTTT	CASGSEGADTEAFF
NA	NA	TRBJ1-5	TRBV19	18	TGTGCCAGTAGTATGCAGGGGCCACACTTTGGCGGCAATCAGCCCCAGCATTTT	CASSMQGPHFGGNQPQHF
NA	NA	TRBJ1-2	TRBV5-6	14	TGTGCCAGCAGCCTGGATGGTACTCACTATGGCTACACCTTC	CASSLDGTHYGYTF
NA	NA	TRBJ1-1	TRBV7-2	13	TGTGCCAGCAGCCCCTCACAGAACACTGAAGCTTTCTTT	CASSPSQNTEAFF
NA	TRBD1	TRBJ1-6	TRBV3-1/TRBV3-2	13	TGTGCCAGCAGCCCCCAGTTTCTGACAGGGCTCCACTTT	CASSPQFLTGLHF
NA	TRBD1	TRBJ1-4	TRBV18	12	TGTGCCAGCTCACCGCGACAGGGAGAACTGTTTTTT	CASSPRQGELFF
NA	TRBD2	TRBJ2-1	TRBV9	14	TGTGCCAGCAGCGTAGGGCTAGCGGGAGTCGAGCAGTTCTTC	CASSVGLAGVEQFF
few	TRBD1	TRBJ1-1	TRBV5-6	17	TGTGCCAGCAGCAGGGGACCAGGGGGCCAACGGATCACTGAAGCTTTCTTT	CASSRGPGGQRITEAFF
NA	NA	TRBJ2-6	TRBV4-2	17	TGTGCCAGCAGCTACCTCCCCCAGGGCTCTGGGGCCAACGTCCTGACTTTC	CASSYLPQGSGANVLTF